This is a list of T cell receptor beta chains from one sample in a study of blood T cell repertoires in COVID-19. The protocol was immunoSEQ multiplex PCR, while the TCRdb copy is restricted to in-frame clones and leaves out a portion. The sample carries 120,000 or so clones, around 81% recorded once. Sequencing used peripheral blood. These receptors came from a woman between 45 and 60 years old with acute or convalescent COVID-19. Both conserved end residues are trimmed from each CDR3.

V	CDR3
TRBV28	ASTPSTVYGYT
TRBV6-5	ASSLTGLASDEQF
TRBV7-9	ASGPGRASKNEQF
TRBV19	ASSTWTGRDGYT
TRBV5-8	ASSLLGGASYEQY
TRBV28	ASKTQGANEKLF
TRBV5-1	ASSLDRARTEAF
TRBV3-1/TRBV3-2	ASSQDRFSYEQY
TRBV16	ASSQSGGGPRNEQF
TRBV19	ASNERTSTDTQY
TRBV18	ASSPWTGEQETQY
TRBV6-5	ASSSRQENEAF
TRBV3-1/TRBV3-2	ASSPFPTNEKLF
TRBV6-1	ASSDGRTSGSYEQY
TRBV2	ASRTDQGTAEAF
TRBV7-2	ASSSRLAGGMKQY
TRBV5-1	ASSSQRLAGEDNEQF
TRBV28	ASSFERNTIY
TRBV19	ASSIGAGGTEAF
TRBV2	ASRDGGEKLF
TRBV11-2	ASSQQGAKNIQY
TRBV28	ASSLWSPSYNEQF
TRBV5-1	ASSLGWTASNYGYT
TRBV19	ASSKTDRNTEAF
TRBV28	ASTGDRGVEQY
TRBV5-1	ASGGRAVEQF
TRBV3-1/TRBV3-2	ASSKTTLAGEGDTQY
TRBV5-4	ASSFAQGLGLYEQY
TRBV28	AGGSPALNTEAF
TRBV6-5	ASSYGHTASNQPQH
TRBV7-9	ASSRGLTDYGYT
TRBV28	ASSSQGRNSPLH
TRBV4-2	ASSQEAREYEQY
TRBV2	ASSVQGLGLEAF
TRBV5-1	ASSFQGTYEQY
TRBV7-9	ASSPVQGLGNEKLF
TRBV3-1/TRBV3-2	ASSLQDRGYGNTIY
TRBV29-1	SVQGGLAGDAYNEQF
TRBV7-8	ASSSSGFESFRELF
TRBV2	ASSGQGAGANVLT
TRBV19	ASSRTENQPQH
TRBV2	ASTVGDRYSPLH
TRBV3-1/TRBV3-2	ASSLGTSGRPTQY
TRBV6-5	ASRLGQTNSPLH
TRBV5-1	ASSPTALRGTEAF
TRBV9	ASSTTGNAETQY
TRBV19	AISRNTEAF
TRBV5-1	ASSFLYRGIPSGSGTGELF
TRBV6-5	ASRFRDRVNSPLH